This T cell receptor beta chain was captured in a study of PD-1 blockade in mismatch repair-deficient tumors. Method: immunoSEQ multiplex PCR; TCRdb's copy keeps in-frame clones and lacks some. Of fewer than 60,000 clones listed, approximately 80% are singletons. All patients were mismatch repair deficient, assessed by either PCR or immunohistochemistry. TCR sequencing covered a few patients who responded to pembrolizumab. The CDR3 totals 16 residues. Germline CDR1 SQVTM, CDR2 ANQGSEA. Trimming took 1 base from V and 0 from J; bases not matched to a gene: 5. Study-wide findings and caveats: Tumor-resident clones, often undetectable pretreatment in blood, expanded then contracted after pembrolizumab.

A remark on this clone: Antigen unknown.

The sequence was collected from an adult with mismatch repair-deficient cancer. The rearrangement links TRBV29-1 to TRBJ2-7, with TRBD2 matching over 11 bases. The sequencing used PBMCs, collected before pembrolizumab treatment. CDR3 in amino acids: CSVEAAGTSGSYEQYF. CDR3 DNA sequence: TGCAGCGTTGAAGCCGCCGGGACTAGCGGCTCCTACGAGCAGTACTTC.